A single sample gave rise to the 28 T cell receptor beta chains below, sequenced in a study of blood T cell repertoires in COVID-19. Only in-frame clones appear in the TCRdb table, and some are missing; sequencing was by immunoSEQ multiplex PCR. The sample yields 120,000 or so clones, 70% to 90% seen once. The sample taken for sequencing was peripheral blood. Every receptor here comes from a woman aged 45-59 years with acute or convalescent COVID-19.

The rearrangement joins TRBV2 to TRBJ2-7, with D possibly being TRBD2 (5 bases). V was pared by 8 bases and J by 7 bases, with 18 bases between. Germline loops: CDR1 SNHLY, CDR2 FYNNEI. The CDR3 spans 13 residues. The CDR3 spells CASHSGLRSEQYF. The CDR3 DNA follows: TGTGCCAGCCATTCTGGACTCCGCTCGGAGCAGTACTTC.

This chain connects TRBV19 to TRBJ2-1, with 10 nucleotides matching TRBD2. Germline loops: CDR1 LNHDA, CDR2 SQIVND (reference sequence). The V gene end was trimmed by 5 bases and the J gene end by 7 bases; junction bases not matched to a gene: 8. The CDR3 loop spans 15 amino acids. DNA for the CDR3: TGTGCCAGTAGTCCCCCTAGCGGGAGAAAGAATGAGCAGTTCTTC. Translating gives CASSPPSGRKNEQFF.

The chain uses TRBV5-1 and TRBJ1-1, with 11 bases matching TRBD1. CDR1 and CDR2 (germline): SGHRS, YFSETQ. J lost 1 base, V lost 4 bases, and 3 bases had no gene match. This CDR3 has 15 residues. CDR3 loop: CASSGGTGGNTEAFF. The CDR3 coding sequence is TGCGCCAGCAGCGGAGGGACAGGGGGGAACACTGAAGCTTTCTTT.

For this clone: At one end, the junction sequence differs from germline, possibly due to a read error. The V gene is TRBV28, the J gene TRBJ2-7, with 7 bases lining up with TRBD1. Germline CDR1 MDHEN, CDR2 SYDVKM. CDR3 length: 13 residues. CDR3 DNA: TGTGTCAGCAGGTTACAGGGGTTTCACGAGCAGTACTTC. Translation gives CVSRLQGFHEQYF.

The rearrangement uses TRBV27 and TRBJ1-2, with 9 positions matching TRBD1. The length of the CDR3 is 16 residues. Germline lookup yields CDR1 MNHEY and CDR2 SMNVEV (reference sequence). J gave up 5 bases and V 5 bases, and 12 bases lay outside the gene matches. As DNA, the CDR3 is TGTGCCAGCAGTCAAAGACCCGGACAGGGGATGTATGGCTACACCTTC. Amino acid sequence: CASSQRPGQGMYGYTF.

The chain joins TRBV2 to TRBJ2-7; tentatively, D is TRBD1 (5 bases). V lost 6 bases and J 4 bases, leaving 10 bases between the germline ends. The CDR3 is 12 residues long. The V gene's germline CDR1 is SNHLY and CDR2 FYNNEI. The CDR3 here is CASRLTGYEQYF. CDR3 nucleotides: TGTGCCAGCAGACTCACAGGATACGAGCAGTACTTC.

V usage is TRBV15 and J usage is TRBJ2-3; the D gene is possibly TRBD1 (6 bases). CDR3 length: 16 residues. The V and J ends lost 3 bases and 5 bases respectively, with 18 bases between them. The germline V gene encodes CDR1 LNHNV and CDR2 YYDKDF (reference sequence). CDR3 in amino acids: CATSRPPVQGLDTQYF. The DNA for the CDR3 is TGTGCCACCAGCAGGCCCCCGGTACAGGGTCTAGATACGCAGTATTTT.

The chain uses TRBV19 and TRBJ2-1, with 7 nucleotides matching TRBD2. The CDR3 contains 15 residues. Germline trimming cut 5 bases from V and 7 bases from J; bases unmatched to any gene: 11. Germline V gene data show CDR1 as LNHDA and CDR2 as SQIVND (reference sequence). In nucleotides, the CDR3 is TGTGCCAGTAGTCCCAGCGCCGGACTAGTTAATGAGCAGTTCTTC. The encoded protein is CASSPSAGLVNEQFF.

The genes are TRBV19 and TRBJ1-5; D perhaps matches TRBD1 (6 bases). The CDR3 covers 18 residues. Germline-derived CDR1 and CDR2 are LNHDA and SQIVND (reference sequence). V was clipped by 6 bases and J by 7 bases, with 28 bases between them. As DNA, the CDR3 is TGTGCCAGTAGCTCTGGGCCCGGGACATCCTGGGAGAGCCAGCCCCAGCATTTT. Its translation is CASSSGPGTSWESQPQHF.

The gene calls are TRBV14 and TRBJ2-1; TRBD2 matches at 10 bases. V dropped 4 bases and J dropped 6; count of bases not matched to a gene: 3. This CDR3 region has 14 residues. Per the germline V gene, CDR1 is SGHDN and CDR2 is FVKESK. The CDR3, as DNA: TGTGCCAGCAGCCGGACTAGCGGCGTCAATGAGCAGTTCTTC. It is translated as CASSRTSGVNEQFF.

Only one count was recorded for this clone. This chain connects TRBV6-5 to TRBJ2-7; TRBD2 aligns across 7 bases. V shed 2 bases and J 5 bases; nucleotides not matched to a gene: 6. This CDR3 has 14 residues. Germline-derived CDR1 and CDR2 are MNHEY and SVGAGI. CDR3 region: CASSYRAGVNEQYF. For the CDR3, the DNA is TGTGCCAGCAGTTACAGGGCGGGAGTGAACGAGCAGTACTTC.

The chain has TRBV19 and TRBJ1-6, with D maybe TRBD1 (5 bases). In germline, CDR1 is LNHDA, CDR2 SQIVND (reference sequence). Trimming removed 8 bases from V and 8 bases from J, with 16 bases in between. This CDR3 is built from 14 residues. CDR3 amino acids: CASQLAQGDSPLHF. In DNA form, the CDR3 reads TGTGCCAGTCAACTAGCTCAGGGTGATTCACCCCTCCACTTT.

The rearrangement links TRBV7-9 to TRBJ2-2; weak D call: TRBD2 (5 bases). Germline V lookup: CDR1 SEHNR, CDR2 FQNEAQ (reference sequence). V lost 1 base and J 1 base, leaving 13 bases between the germline ends. The CDR3 is 17 amino acids. CDR3 region: CASSLGSGRMNTGELFF. The CDR3 DNA reads as TGTGCCAGCAGCTTAGGGTCGGGAAGAATGAACACCGGGGAGCTGTTTTTT. The whole variable domain, remainder taken from reference TRBV7-9 and TRBJ2-2, is DTGVSQNPRHKITKRGQNVTFRCDPISEHNRLYWYRQTLGQGPEFLTYFQNEAQLEKSRLLSDRFSAERPKGSFSTLEIQRTEQGDSAMYLCASSLGSGRMNTGELFFGEGSRLTVL.

V gene TRBV19 combines with J gene TRBJ2-5, with TRBD2 matching 12 bases. The germline CDR1 and CDR2 sequences are LNHDA and SQIVND (reference sequence). The CDR3 is 16 residues long. J was trimmed by 5 bases and V by 8 bases; bases with no gene match: 12. CDR3 sequence: CASSRLAGGLGETQYF. The CDR3 DNA reads as TGTGCCAGTTCTCGGCTAGCGGGAGGGCTTGGGGAGACCCAGTACTTC.

This rearrangement joins TRBV27 to TRBJ1-4, with 7 bases lining up with TRBD1. Looked up from germline, CDR1 is MNHEY and CDR2 is SMNVEV (reference sequence). This CDR3 region has 13 residues. After removal of 10 bases from V and 5 bases from J, the junction contained 7 bases not matched to a gene. As DNA, the CDR3 is TGTGCCAACCCGGACAGGTTGAATGAAAAACTGTTTTTT. Amino acids: CANPDRLNEKLFF.

The rearrangement links TRBV6-6 to TRBJ2-3; 9 nucleotides line up with TRBD1. This CDR3 is built from 16 residues. V was pared by 6 bases and J by 3 bases, with 10 bases of the junction left unmatched. Germline loops: CDR1 MNHNY, CDR2 SVGAGI (reference sequence). CDR3 bases: TGTGCCAGCAGCCCTCCAAACAGGGGGCGGACAGATACGCAGTATTTT. Translating gives CASSPPNRGRTDTQYF.

This clone showed up just once. CDR3 protein: CASSFRQVRDEQFF. The CDR3 nucleotides read TGTGCCAGCAGCTTCCGACAGGTTCGGGATGAGCAGTTCTTC. The chain links TRBV11-1 to TRBJ2-1; weak D call: TRBD1 (6 bases). Deletions cut 3 bases from V and 8 bases from J, with 14 bases between. This CDR3 has 14 amino acids. In germline, CDR1 is SGHAT, CDR2 FQDESV (reference sequence).

The V gene is TRBV23-1, the J gene TRBJ2-7, with D perhaps TRBD1 (6 bases). TRBV23-1 is an ORF, with its function uncertain. CDR3 length: 15 residues. Trimming removed 0 bases at V and 1 base at J, with 10 bases between. The CDR3 sequence: CASSQSRGASYEQYF. DNA for the CDR3: TGCGCCAGCAGTCAATCCAGGGGAGCTTCCTACGAGCAGTACTTC.

The chain joins TRBV18 to TRBJ2-1; 8 nucleotides line up with TRBD1. The V and J ends lost 4 bases and 4 bases, in that order; junction bases with no gene match: 6. This CDR3 contains 15 residues. Looked up from germline, CDR1 is KGHSH and CDR2 is LQKENI. CDR3 loop: CASSLRDRQYNEQFF. DNA for the CDR3: TGTGCCAGCTCACTCCGGGACAGGCAATACAATGAGCAGTTCTTC.

The chain is built from TRBV28 and TRBJ1-6; D is unresolved. The V end was cut by 4 bases, the J end by 10 bases, with 8 bases between. This CDR3 region has 12 residues. Germline V gene sequence: CDR1 MDHEN, CDR2 SYDVKM. As DNA, the CDR3 is TGTGCCAGCAGTTCGCCAGGCTCACCCCTCCACTTT. As protein: CASSSPGSPLHF.

This clone came up a few times. The J gene is TRBJ1-1, the V gene TRBV5-1; 9 bases align to TRBD1. Germline-derived CDR1 and CDR2 are SGHRS and YFSETQ. Trimming took 4 bases from V and 4 from J; bases not matched to a gene: 5. This CDR3 comprises 14 residues. Here the CDR3 reads CASSPPTGGTEAFF. CDR3 nucleotides: TGCGCCAGCAGCCCACCGACAGGGGGCACTGAAGCTTTCTTT.

The CDR3, as DNA: TGCGCCAGCAGCGAGGGTACAACGTTCTCTGGAAACACCATATATTTT. It specifies CASSEGTTFSGNTIYF. The genes are TRBV10-2 and TRBJ1-3, with D hard to call. Per the germline V gene, CDR1 is WSHSY and CDR2 is SAAADI. V was cut by 6 bases and J by 0 bases, with 15 bases left in between. This CDR3 region has 16 residues.

The chain couples TRBV5-1 to TRBJ2-5; D may be TRBD1 (6 bases). This CDR3 has 15 residues. V was trimmed by 4 bases and J by 5 bases, leaving 18 bases between them. CDR1 is SGHRS, CDR2 YFSETQ, per germline. CDR3 in amino acids: CASSRRTAIGETQYF. The CDR3 nucleotides read TGCGCCAGCAGCAGAAGGACAGCTATCGGTGAGACCCAGTACTTC.

J is TRBJ2-3 and V is TRBV7-9; 7 bases are shared with TRBD2. The CDR3 covers 15 residues. Trimming removed 5 bases from V and 4 bases from J; junction bases left unmatched: 9. In germline, CDR1 is SEHNR, CDR2 FQNEAQ (reference sequence). The DNA for the CDR3 is TGTGCCAGCAGCCTGGGGGGACTATCTCCAGATACGCAGTATTTT. It encodes CASSLGGLSPDTQYF.

This clone showed up just once. The chain is built from TRBV9 and TRBJ2-1, with TRBD2 matching over 7 bases. Germline V CDR1 and CDR2: SGDLS, YYNGEE. Trimming at V came to 4 bases and at J to 0 bases, leaving 10 bases not matched to a gene. This CDR3 is built from 17 residues. The DNA of the CDR3 is TGTGCCAGCAGCCCCGGGTTAGCGGGCAGCTCCTACAATGAGCAGTTCTTC. Protein product: CASSPGLAGSSYNEQFF.

This clone showed up just a few times. This rearrangement joins TRBV14 to TRBJ2-7; D not certain. Looked up from germline, CDR1 is SGHDN and CDR2 is FVKESK. The CDR3 has 14 amino acids. The V end was cut by 9 bases, the J end by 3 bases, with 18 bases between. The CDR3 DNA is TGTGCCAGTCAACCCATCGCACGCGGCTACGAGCAGTACTTC. It codes for CASQPIARGYEQYF.

This chain connects TRBV5-1 to TRBJ2-1; TRBD2 might be the D (6 bases). From germline, CDR1 is SGHRS and CDR2 YFSETQ. With 4 bases removed from V and 1 base from J, the gap between germline ends came to 12 bases. The CDR3 has 15 residues. For the CDR3, the DNA is TGCGCCAGCAGCCTGTCGGGGGTATCCTACAATGAGCAGTTCTTC. It yields the protein CASSLSGVSYNEQFF.

The table lists this clone with a count of one. The CDR3 spells CASSILDRGTEAFF. The CDR3 region has the DNA TGTGCCAGTAGTATCCTGGACAGGGGGACTGAAGCTTTCTTT. The gene calls are TRBV19 and TRBJ1-1, with 10 bases aligning to TRBD1. The J segment lost 5 bases and the V segment lost 3 bases, leaving 3 bases of the junction unmatched. CDR3 length: 14 residues. CDR1 is LNHDA and CDR2 is SQIVND in the germline V gene (reference sequence).